The 29 T cell receptor beta chains given below trace back to one sample, sequenced in a study of blood T cell repertoires in COVID-19. Using immunoSEQ multiplex PCR, the repertoire was profiled, and TCRdb retains in-frame clones only, with some absent. In the table there are tens of thousands of clones, less than 80% of which are singletons. The sample consisted of peripheral blood. The receptor set was obtained from a man aged 55 to 70 with active or convalescent COVID-19.

The V call is TRBV4-2, the J call TRBJ1-4; 9 nucleotides agree with TRBD1. Trimming cost V 2 bases and J 0 bases; bases outside gene matches: 7. Germline CDR1 LGHNA, CDR2 YNFKEQ. The CDR3 sequence is 18 residues long. The CDR3 sequence: CASSQSGQGPTTNEKLFF. DNA of the CDR3: TGTGCCAGCAGCCAATCAGGACAGGGGCCCACAACTAATGAAAAACTGTTTTTT.

This clone has a single count. The chain employs TRBV19 and TRBJ1-1; TRBD1 might be the D (6 bases). The CDR3 contains 13 residues. Germline V lookup: CDR1 LNHDA, CDR2 SQIVND (reference sequence). Trimming removed 9 bases at V and 2 bases at J, with 13 bases between. The CDR3 region is CASQTGENTEAFF. The DNA for the CDR3 is TGTGCCAGCCAGACAGGAGAAAACACTGAAGCTTTCTTT.

The genes are TRBV10-2 and TRBJ2-5, with TRBD2 matching over 13 bases. Trimming took 6 bases from V and 0 from J; bases not matched to a gene: 4. Germline lookup yields CDR1 WSHSY and CDR2 SAAADI. This CDR3 is 16 amino acids long. The DNA for the CDR3 is TGCGCCAGCAGGACTAGCGGGGGGACCTACCAAGAGACCCAGTACTTC. It codes for CASRTSGGTYQETQYF.

The V call is TRBV2, the J call TRBJ1-6; D is possibly TRBD1 (5 bases). Trimming pared 7 bases from V and 8 bases from J, leaving 6 bases between. Germline V gene data show CDR1 as SNHLY and CDR2 as FYNNEI. CDR3 size: 11 residues. CDR3 DNA sequence: TGTGCCAGCACGGGGGATTCACCCCTCCACTTT. It encodes CASTGDSPLHF.

This clone has only one observation. The gene calls are TRBV29-1 and TRBJ1-2; 7 bases match TRBD1. J gave up 4 bases and V 3 bases, and 2 bases lay outside the gene matches. CDR3 length: 12 residues. CDR1 and CDR2 (germline): SQVTM, ANQGSEA. CDR3 sequence reads: CSVETGTYGYTF. The DNA of the CDR3 is TGCAGCGTTGAGACAGGGACCTATGGCTACACCTTC.

The chain has TRBV25-1 and TRBJ1-4; unclear D gene. Trimming took 3 bases from V and 7 from J, leaving 12 bases between them. The CDR3 covers 14 residues. The germline V gene encodes CDR1 MGHDK and CDR2 SYGVNS. The CDR3 protein is CASSDWGESEKLFF. DNA of the CDR3: TGTGCCAGCAGTGATTGGGGAGAATCTGAAAAACTGTTTTTT.

The V gene is TRBV5-8, the J gene TRBJ2-5, with TRBD1 matching over 9 bases. The CDR3 totals 16 residues. Germline V gene lookup returns CDR1 SGHTS and CDR2 YDEGEE. The J segment lost 0 bases and the V segment lost 0 bases, leaving 3 bases of the junction unmatched. CDR3 sequence (DNA): TGTGCCAGCAGCTTGGGACAGGGGGGGTACCAAGAGACCCAGTACTTC. Amino acids: CASSLGQGGYQETQYF.

This clone was seen a handful of times. The chain uses TRBV6-5 and TRBJ2-1, with TRBD1 identical over 8 bases. The CDR3 consists of 14 residues. V lost 4 bases to trimming and J lost 4 bases; unmatched junction nucleotides: 3. The germline gives CDR1 MNHEY, CDR2 SVGAGI. The CDR3 reads CASSSQGGYNEQFF. The CDR3 DNA follows: TGTGCCAGCAGTTCACAGGGGGGATACAATGAGCAGTTCTTC.

Written as DNA, the CDR3 is TGTGCCACCAGTGATTCCGGGACAGGGGCATCAGGAAACTATGGCTACACCTTC. This codes for CATSDSGTGASGNYGYTF. This sequence joins TRBV24-1 and TRBJ1-2; 10 positions agree with TRBD1. Germline CDR1 is KGHDR and CDR2 is SFDVKD. V was clipped by 2 bases and J by 2 bases; unmatched bases: 10. CDR3 length: 18 amino acids.

The chain recombines TRBV2 with TRBJ1-5; D is unresolved. CDR1 and CDR2 from the germline V gene are SNHLY and FYNNEI. V lost 5 bases and J 1 base, leaving 6 bases between the germline ends. The CDR3 totals 13 residues. The CDR3: CASSLQSNQPQHF. The CDR3 bases are TGTGCCAGCAGTCTCCAGAGCAATCAGCCCCAGCATTTT. The full variable domain, rest sourced from reference TRBV2 and TRBJ1-5, is EPEVTQTPSHQVTQMGQEVILRCVPISNHLYFYWYRQILGQKVEFLVSFYNNEISEKSEIFDDQFSVERPDGSNFTLKIRSTKLEDSAMYFCASSLQSNQPQHFGDGTRLSIL.

Only a few counts were recorded for this clone. The chain joins TRBV11-2 to TRBJ2-5; perhaps TRBD1 as D (5 bases). Germline V gene sequence: CDR1 SGHAT, CDR2 FQNNGV. The CDR3 runs to 17 residues. V lost 1 base and J 5 bases, leaving 20 bases between the germline ends. CDR3: CASSLVISRQFLETQYF. DNA for the CDR3: TGTGCCAGCAGCTTAGTTATCTCGCGACAGTTCTTGGAGACCCAGTACTTC.

In this sample, this clone turned up once. The chain employs TRBV10-3 and TRBJ1-5; 10 bases fit TRBD1. V shed 8 bases, J shed 2 bases, and the junction held 6 bases outside the gene matches. Germline V CDR1 and CDR2: ENHRY, SYGVKD. The CDR3 is made up of 15 amino acids. The CDR3 reads CAIGQTGGGNQPQHF. The CDR3 bases are TGTGCCATCGGACAGACAGGGGGCGGCAATCAGCCCCAGCATTTT.

This clone was recorded once. The chain uses TRBV28 and TRBJ2-5; D gene unclear. The CDR3 totals 12 residues. The germline V and J ends were trimmed by 3 bases and 4 bases, with 6 bases remaining between them. CDR1 MDHEN and CDR2 SYDVKM come from the germline V gene. The CDR3 DNA is TGTGCCAGCAGTTTTGTCGGAGAGACCCAGTACTTC. Amino acid sequence: CASSFVGETQYF.

V is TRBV9 and J is TRBJ2-7; 9 bases map to TRBD1. V was pared by 4 bases and J by 1 base, with 12 bases of the junction left unmatched. The length of the CDR3 is 17 residues. The germline V gene has CDR1 SGDLS and CDR2 YYNGEE. The CDR3 here is CASSTSVAGTGSYEQYF. The CDR3 nucleotides read TGTGCCAGCAGCACCTCCGTAGCCGGGACAGGGTCCTACGAGCAGTACTTC.

The chain couples TRBV18 to TRBJ1-2, with unresolved D. Looked up from germline, CDR1 is KGHSH and CDR2 is LQKENI. The CDR3 is 13 residues long. V lost 2 bases and J lost 2, with 6 bases in between. CDR3 DNA sequence: TGTGCCAGCTCACCAAACAAGAACTATGGCTACACCTTC. Translated: CASSPNKNYGYTF.

The gene calls are TRBV3-1 (or the pseudogene TRBV3-2) and TRBJ2-7; 12 bases fit TRBD1. This CDR3 has 15 amino acids. The ends lost 2 bases at V and 4 bases at J; junction bases unmatched: 3. Per germline, CDR1 LGHDT and CDR2 YNNKEL (reference sequence). The CDR3 spells CASSQPGQGAYEQYF. The CDR3, as DNA: TGTGCCAGCAGCCAACCGGGACAGGGGGCTTACGAGCAGTACTTC.

The rearrangement links TRBV7-6 to TRBJ1-2, with 9 bases fitting TRBD1. Germline trimming cut 1 base from V and 3 bases from J; bases unmatched to any gene: 9. Germline assignment: CDR1 SGHVS and CDR2 FNYEAQ. The CDR3 runs to 17 residues. The CDR3 DNA reads as TGTGCCAGCAGCTTAGACTCTCCGGACAGGGGCGACTATGGCTACACCTTC. Amino acid sequence: CASSLDSPDRGDYGYTF.

J is TRBJ2-1 and V is TRBV3-1 (or the pseudogene TRBV3-2), with a tentative D call TRBD2 (5 bases). V lost 0 bases, J lost 6 bases, and 12 bases lay in between. The CDR3 covers 15 residues. Germline values: CDR1 LGHDT, CDR2 YNNKEL (reference sequence). CDR3: CASSQDFLTTNEQFF. CDR3 in DNA: TGTGCCAGCAGCCAAGATTTTCTGACTACCAATGAGCAGTTCTTC.

The chain links TRBV7-2 to TRBJ2-3, with a weak D call TRBD2 (6 bases). In germline, CDR1 is SGHTA, CDR2 FQGNSA. This CDR3 contains 15 residues. V lost 7 bases to trimming and J lost 1 base, with 15 bases between them. The CDR3 DNA reads as TGTGCCAGCAACCCATCGACTAGTGGCACAGATACGCAGTATTTT. As protein: CASNPSTSGTDTQYF.

This chain uses TRBV28 with TRBJ1-6; no clear D gene. CDR1 is MDHEN and CDR2 is SYDVKM in the germline V gene. The CDR3 consists of 13 residues. With 9 bases removed from V and 0 bases from J, the gap between germline ends came to 6 bases. The DNA of the CDR3 is TGTGCCAGAGGACTCTCCTATAATTCACCCCTCCACTTT. Protein sequence: CARGLSYNSPLHF.

At least ten counts were recorded for this clone. The CDR3 loop reads CASSEYPGQATNEKLFF. The CDR3, as DNA: TGTGCCAGCAGTGAATATCCGGGACAGGCAACTAATGAAAAACTGTTTTTT. The genes are TRBV25-1 and TRBJ1-4, with 8 nucleotides matching TRBD1. The CDR3 has 17 amino acids. Germline loops: CDR1 MGHDK, CDR2 SYGVNS. The trim removed 0 bases at V and 0 bases at J, leaving 3 bases unmatched.

The gene calls are TRBV24-1 and TRBJ2-2; the D is unclear. Trimming stripped 4 bases from V and 0 bases from J, with 11 bases between. The CDR3 sequence is 16 residues long. Germline CDR1 KGHDR, CDR2 SFDVKD. This CDR3 reads CATSDPGFSNTGELFF. CDR3 DNA sequence: TGTGCCACCAGTGACCCCGGGTTTTCGAACACCGGGGAGCTGTTTTTT.

This clone was detected once. The V call is TRBV9, the J call TRBJ2-1; 7 bases are a match to TRBD2. CDR1 is SGDLS, CDR2 YYNGEE, per germline. The CDR3 runs to 15 residues. The J segment lost 3 bases and the V segment lost 5 bases, leaving 8 bases of the junction unmatched. The CDR3 spells CASSASGEIYNEQFF. In DNA, the CDR3 is TGTGCCAGCAGTGCAAGCGGGGAGATCTACAATGAGCAGTTCTTC.

This chain joins TRBV5-6 and TRBJ1-5; tentatively, D is TRBD1 (5 bases). CDR1 is SGHDT and CDR2 is YYEEEE in the germline V gene. The CDR3 runs 16 residues. The V and J ends lost 3 bases and 2 bases respectively, with 15 bases between them. The CDR3 DNA reads TGTGCCAGCAGCTGGAGGGCTGGGGGTGGCAATCAGCCCCAGCATTTT. This translates into CASSWRAGGGNQPQHF.

CDR3 sequence (DNA): TGCGCCAGCAGCCCGTTAGCGGGGGACCTCACAGATACGCAGTATTTT. Translated: CASSPLAGDLTDTQYF. This chain joins TRBV5-1 and TRBJ2-3; 9 nucleotides line up with TRBD2. Germline V lookup: CDR1 SGHRS, CDR2 YFSETQ. The V gene end was trimmed by 4 bases and the J gene end by 2 bases; junction bases not matched to a gene: 8. The length of the CDR3 is 16 residues.

The genes are TRBV11-2 and TRBJ2-5, with a possible D match to TRBD1 (6 bases). Germline CDR1 SGHAT, CDR2 FQNNGV. Trimming removed 1 base at V and 2 bases at J, with 14 bases between. The CDR3 has 16 amino acids. The CDR3 region is CASSLAPTGNQETQYF. CDR3 DNA: TGTGCCAGCAGCTTAGCCCCGACAGGCAATCAAGAGACCCAGTACTTC.

The chain is built from TRBV5-6 and TRBJ2-2, with TRBD1 matching 8 bases. J gave up 2 bases and V 0 bases, and 3 bases lay outside the gene matches. The germline gives CDR1 SGHDT, CDR2 YYEEEE. The CDR3 sequence is 16 residues long. CDR3 residues: CASSLADRGNTGELFF. The CDR3 DNA is TGTGCCAGCAGCTTGGCCGACAGGGGTAACACCGGGGAGCTGTTTTTT.

The chain is built from TRBV5-1 and TRBJ1-6, with 9 positions matching TRBD1. J gave up 13 bases and V 3 bases, and 11 bases lay outside the gene matches. The CDR3 is 15 residues long. Germline CDR1 and CDR2: SGHRS and YFSETQ. DNA of the CDR3: TGCGCCAGCAGCTCGACCGGGACAGGGCAAGGCCCCCTCCACTTT. It is translated as CASSSTGTGQGPLHF.

The rearrangement uses TRBV5-1 and TRBJ2-5; maybe TRBD1 (6 bases). This CDR3 spans 15 amino acids. The germline V gene has CDR1 SGHRS and CDR2 YFSETQ. V was cut by 0 bases and J by 4 bases, with 13 bases left in between. CDR3 loop: CASSLAGTRGETQYF. The CDR3, as DNA: TGCGCCAGCAGCTTGGCCGGGACAAGGGGAGAGACCCAGTACTTC.